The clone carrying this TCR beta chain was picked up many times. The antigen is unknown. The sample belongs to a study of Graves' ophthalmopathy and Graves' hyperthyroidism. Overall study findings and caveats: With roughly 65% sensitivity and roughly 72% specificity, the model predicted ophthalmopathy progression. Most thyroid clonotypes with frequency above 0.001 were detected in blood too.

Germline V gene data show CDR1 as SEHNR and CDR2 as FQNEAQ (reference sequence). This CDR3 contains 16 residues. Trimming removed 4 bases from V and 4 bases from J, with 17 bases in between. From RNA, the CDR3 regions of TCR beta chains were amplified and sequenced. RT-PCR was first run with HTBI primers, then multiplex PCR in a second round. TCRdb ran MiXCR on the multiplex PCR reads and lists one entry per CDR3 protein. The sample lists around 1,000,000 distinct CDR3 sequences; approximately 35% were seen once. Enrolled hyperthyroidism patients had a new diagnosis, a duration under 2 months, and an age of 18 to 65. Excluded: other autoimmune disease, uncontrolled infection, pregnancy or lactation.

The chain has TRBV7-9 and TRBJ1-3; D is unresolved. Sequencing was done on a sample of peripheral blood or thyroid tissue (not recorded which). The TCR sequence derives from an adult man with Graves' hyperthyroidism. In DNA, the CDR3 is TGTGCCAGCAGCTATGGCGATGGGGTGCTCGGAAACACCATATATTTT. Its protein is CASSYGDGVLGNTIYF.